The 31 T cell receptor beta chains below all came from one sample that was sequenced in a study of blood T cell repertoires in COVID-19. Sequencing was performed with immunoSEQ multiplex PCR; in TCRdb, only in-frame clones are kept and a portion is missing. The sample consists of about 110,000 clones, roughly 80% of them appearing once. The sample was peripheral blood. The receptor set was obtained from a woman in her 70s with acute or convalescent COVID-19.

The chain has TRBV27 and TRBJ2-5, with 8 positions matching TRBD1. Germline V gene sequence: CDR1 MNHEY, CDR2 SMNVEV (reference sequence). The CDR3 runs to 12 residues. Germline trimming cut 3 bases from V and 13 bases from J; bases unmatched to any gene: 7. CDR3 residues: CASSFPGQELYF. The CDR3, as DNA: TGTGCCAGCAGTTTCCCGGGACAGGAATTGTACTTC.

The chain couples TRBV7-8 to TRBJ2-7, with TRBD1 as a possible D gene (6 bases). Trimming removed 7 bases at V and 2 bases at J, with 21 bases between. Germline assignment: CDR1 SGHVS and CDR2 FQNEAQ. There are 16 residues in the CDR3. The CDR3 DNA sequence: TGTGCCAGCACCAACCGGAGGACAGCCCAACCCTACGAGCAGTACTTC. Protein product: CASTNRRTAQPYEQYF.

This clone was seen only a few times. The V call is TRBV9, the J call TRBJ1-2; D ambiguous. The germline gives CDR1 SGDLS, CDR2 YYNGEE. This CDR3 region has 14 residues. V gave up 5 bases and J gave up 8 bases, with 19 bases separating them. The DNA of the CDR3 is TGTGCCAGCAGTCCCTACCCCCCTCGAGGGGGCTACACCTTC. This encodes CASSPYPPRGGYTF.

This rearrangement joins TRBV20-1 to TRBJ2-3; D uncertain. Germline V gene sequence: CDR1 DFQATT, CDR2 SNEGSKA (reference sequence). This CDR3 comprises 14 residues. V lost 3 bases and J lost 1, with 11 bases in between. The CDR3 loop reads CSASKDWGTDTQYF. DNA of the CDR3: TGCAGTGCTAGTAAAGACTGGGGCACAGATACGCAGTATTTT.

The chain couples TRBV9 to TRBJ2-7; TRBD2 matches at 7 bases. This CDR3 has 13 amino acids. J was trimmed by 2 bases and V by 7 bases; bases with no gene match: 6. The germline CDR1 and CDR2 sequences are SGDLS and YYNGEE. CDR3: CASGRDGAYEQYF. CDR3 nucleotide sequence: TGTGCCAGCGGGAGGGACGGAGCCTACGAGCAGTACTTC.

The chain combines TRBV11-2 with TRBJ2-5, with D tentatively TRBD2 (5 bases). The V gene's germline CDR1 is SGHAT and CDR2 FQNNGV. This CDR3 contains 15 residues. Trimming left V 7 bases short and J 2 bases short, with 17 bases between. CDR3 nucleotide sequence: TGTGCCAGCAAGCCACGGCGAGGGCTACAAGAGACCCAGTACTTC. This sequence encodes CASKPRRGLQETQYF.

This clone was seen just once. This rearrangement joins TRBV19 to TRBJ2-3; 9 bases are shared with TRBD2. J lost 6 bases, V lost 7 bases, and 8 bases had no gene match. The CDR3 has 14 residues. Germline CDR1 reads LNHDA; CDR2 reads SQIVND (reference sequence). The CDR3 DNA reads TGTGCCAGTAATCTGGCGGGGGGGGGTGATACGCAGTATTTT. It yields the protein CASNLAGGGDTQYF. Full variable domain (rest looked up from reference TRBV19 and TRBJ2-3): DGGITQSPKYLFRKEGQNVTLSCEQNLNHDAMYWYRQDPGQGLRLIYYSQIVNDFQKGDIAEGYSVSREKKESFPLTVTSAQKNPTAFYLCASNLAGGGDTQYFGPGTRLTVL.

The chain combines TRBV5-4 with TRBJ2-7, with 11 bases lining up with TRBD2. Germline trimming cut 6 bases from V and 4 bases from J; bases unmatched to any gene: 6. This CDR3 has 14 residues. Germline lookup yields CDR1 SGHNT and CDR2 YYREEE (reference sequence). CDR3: CASTLAGGQYEQYF. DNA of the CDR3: TGTGCCAGCACCCTAGCGGGAGGACAGTACGAGCAGTACTTC.

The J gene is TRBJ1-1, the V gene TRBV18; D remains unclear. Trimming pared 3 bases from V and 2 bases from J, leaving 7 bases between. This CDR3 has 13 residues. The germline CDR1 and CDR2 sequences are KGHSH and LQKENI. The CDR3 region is CASSPPLNTEAFF. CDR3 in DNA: TGTGCCAGCTCACCCCCTCTCAACACTGAAGCTTTCTTT.

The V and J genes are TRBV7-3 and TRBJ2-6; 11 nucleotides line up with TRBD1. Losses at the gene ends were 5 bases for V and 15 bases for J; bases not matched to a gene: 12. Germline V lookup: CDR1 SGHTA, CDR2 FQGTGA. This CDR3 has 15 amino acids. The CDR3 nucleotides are TGTGCCAGCAGCAGACAGACGGACAGGGGGCGAGACCTGACTTTC. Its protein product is CASSRQTDRGRDLTF.

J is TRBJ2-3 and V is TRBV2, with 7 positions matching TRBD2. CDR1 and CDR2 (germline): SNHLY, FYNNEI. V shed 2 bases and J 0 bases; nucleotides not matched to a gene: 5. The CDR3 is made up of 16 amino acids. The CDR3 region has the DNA TGTGCCAGCAGTGAAATGCCGGGGGGTAGCACAGATACGCAGTATTTT. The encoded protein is CASSEMPGGSTDTQYF.

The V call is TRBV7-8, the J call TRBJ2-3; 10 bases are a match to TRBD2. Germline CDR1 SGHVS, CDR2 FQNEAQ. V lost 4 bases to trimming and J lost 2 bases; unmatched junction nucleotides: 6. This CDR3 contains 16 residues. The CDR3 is CASSSNSGGATDTQYF. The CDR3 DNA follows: TGTGCCAGCAGCTCAAACAGCGGGGGGGCCACAGATACGCAGTATTTT.

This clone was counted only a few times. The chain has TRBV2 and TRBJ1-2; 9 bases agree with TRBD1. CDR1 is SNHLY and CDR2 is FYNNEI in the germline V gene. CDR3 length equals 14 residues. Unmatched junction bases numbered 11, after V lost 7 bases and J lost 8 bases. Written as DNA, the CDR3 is TGTGCCAGCATCATTCCGACAGGGGGAAACGGCTACACCTTC. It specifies CASIIPTGGNGYTF.

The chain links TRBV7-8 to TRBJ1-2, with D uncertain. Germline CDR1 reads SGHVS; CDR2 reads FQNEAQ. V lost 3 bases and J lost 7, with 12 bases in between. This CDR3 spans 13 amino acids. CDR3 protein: CASSLSGAPGYTF. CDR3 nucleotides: TGTGCCAGCAGCTTGTCGGGAGCTCCTGGCTACACCTTC.

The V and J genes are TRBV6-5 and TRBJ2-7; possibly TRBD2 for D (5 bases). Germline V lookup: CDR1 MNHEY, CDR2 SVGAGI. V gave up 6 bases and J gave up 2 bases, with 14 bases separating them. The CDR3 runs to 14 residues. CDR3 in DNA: TGTGCCAGCAGCCAGGACTCGCCGGCCTACGAGCAGTACTTC. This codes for CASSQDSPAYEQYF.

CDR3 in DNA: TGTGCCAGCAGTGAGACCGGGATCCCCTACGAGCAGTACTTC. This gives the protein CASSETGIPYEQYF. The gene calls are TRBV25-1 and TRBJ2-7; maybe TRBD2 (5 bases). The CDR3 consists of 14 residues. Germline-derived CDR1 and CDR2 are MGHDK and SYGVNS. V was shortened by 3 bases and J by 2 bases, with 11 bases between the two germline ends.

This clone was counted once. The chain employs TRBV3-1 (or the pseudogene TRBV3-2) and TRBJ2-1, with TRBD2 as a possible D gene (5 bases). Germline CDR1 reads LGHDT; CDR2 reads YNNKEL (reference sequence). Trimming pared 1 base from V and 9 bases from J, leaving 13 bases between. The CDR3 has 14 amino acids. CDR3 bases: TGTGCCAGCAGCCAAGTTGTTGTGACTACTGAGCAGTTCTTC. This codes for CASSQVVVTTEQFF.

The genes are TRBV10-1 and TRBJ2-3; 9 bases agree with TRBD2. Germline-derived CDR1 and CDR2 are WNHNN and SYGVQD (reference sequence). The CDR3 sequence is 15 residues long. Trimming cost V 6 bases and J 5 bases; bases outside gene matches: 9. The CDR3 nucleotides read TGCGCCAGCAGCTCTGGAGCGGGGGGCCGAGATACGCAGTATTTT. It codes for CASSSGAGGRDTQYF.

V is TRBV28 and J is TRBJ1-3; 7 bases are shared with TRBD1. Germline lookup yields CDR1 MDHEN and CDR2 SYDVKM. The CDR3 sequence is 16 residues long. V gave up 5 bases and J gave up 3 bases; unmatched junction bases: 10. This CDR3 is CASSVPGQKIGNTIYF. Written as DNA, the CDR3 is TGTGCCAGCAGTGTCCCGGGACAGAAAATTGGAAACACCATATATTTT.

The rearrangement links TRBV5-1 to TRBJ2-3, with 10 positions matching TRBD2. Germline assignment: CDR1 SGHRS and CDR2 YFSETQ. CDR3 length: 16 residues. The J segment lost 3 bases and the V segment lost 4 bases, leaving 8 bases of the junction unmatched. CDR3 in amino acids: CASSPQAGGATDTQYF. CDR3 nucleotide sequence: TGCGCCAGCAGCCCTCAAGCGGGGGGGGCTACAGATACGCAGTATTTT.

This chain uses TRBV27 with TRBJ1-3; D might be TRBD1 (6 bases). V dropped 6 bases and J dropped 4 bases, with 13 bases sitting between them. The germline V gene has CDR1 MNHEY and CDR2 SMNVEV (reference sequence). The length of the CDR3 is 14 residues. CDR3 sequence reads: CASRPRTEGNTIYF. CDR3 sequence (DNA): TGTGCCAGCAGGCCAAGGACAGAAGGAAACACCATATATTTT.

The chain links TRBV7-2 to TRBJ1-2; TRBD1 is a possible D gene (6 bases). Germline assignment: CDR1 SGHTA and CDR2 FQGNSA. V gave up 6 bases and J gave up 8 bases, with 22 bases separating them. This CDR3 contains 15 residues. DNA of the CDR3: TGTGCCAGCAGACGCTCGGGGGGCAACGAATGGGGCTACACCTTC. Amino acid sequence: CASRRSGGNEWGYTF.

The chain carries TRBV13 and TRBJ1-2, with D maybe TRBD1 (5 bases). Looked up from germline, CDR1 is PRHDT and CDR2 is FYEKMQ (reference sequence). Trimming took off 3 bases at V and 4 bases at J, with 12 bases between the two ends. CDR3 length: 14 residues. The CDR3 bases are TGTGCCAGCAGCTTGGGATCCGGGGGCTATGGCTACACCTTC. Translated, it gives CASSLGSGGYGYTF. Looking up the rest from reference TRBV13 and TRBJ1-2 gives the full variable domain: AAGVIQSPRHLIKEKRETATLKCYPIPRHDTVYWYQQGPGQDPQFLISFYEKMQSDKGSIPDRFSAQQFSDYHSELNMSSLELGDSALYFCASSLGSGGYGYTFGSGTRLTVV.

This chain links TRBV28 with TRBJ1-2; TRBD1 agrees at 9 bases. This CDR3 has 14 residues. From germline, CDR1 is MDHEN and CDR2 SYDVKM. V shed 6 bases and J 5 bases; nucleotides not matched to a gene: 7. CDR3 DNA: TGTGCCAGCAGCAGCGGACAGGGGAGGTATGGCTACACCTTC. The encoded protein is CASSSGQGRYGYTF.

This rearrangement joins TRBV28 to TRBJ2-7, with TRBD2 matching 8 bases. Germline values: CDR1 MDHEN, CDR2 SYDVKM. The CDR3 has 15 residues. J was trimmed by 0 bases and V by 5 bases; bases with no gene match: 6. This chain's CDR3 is CASSISGTSSYEQYF. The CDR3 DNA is TGTGCCAGCAGTATCTCCGGGACTAGCTCCTACGAGCAGTACTTC.

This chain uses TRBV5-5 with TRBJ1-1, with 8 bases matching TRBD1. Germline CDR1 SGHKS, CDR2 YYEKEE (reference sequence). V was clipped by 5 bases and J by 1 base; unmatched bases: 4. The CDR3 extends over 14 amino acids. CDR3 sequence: CASSNRGGNTEAFF. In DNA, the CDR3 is TGTGCCAGCAGTAACAGGGGGGGGAACACTGAAGCTTTCTTT.

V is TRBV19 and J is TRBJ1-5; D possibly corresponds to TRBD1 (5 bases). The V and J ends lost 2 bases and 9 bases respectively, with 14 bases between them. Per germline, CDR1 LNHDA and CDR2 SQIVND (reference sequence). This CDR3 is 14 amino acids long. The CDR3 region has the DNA TGTGCCAGTAGTATATCTGGGGGGGGGTGGCCCCAGCATTTT. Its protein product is CASSISGGGWPQHF.

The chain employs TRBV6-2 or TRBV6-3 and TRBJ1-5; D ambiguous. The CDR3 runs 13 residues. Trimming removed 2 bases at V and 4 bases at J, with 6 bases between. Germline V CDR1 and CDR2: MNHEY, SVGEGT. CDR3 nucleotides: TGTGCCAGCAGTTACAACACAAATCAGCCCCAGCATTTT. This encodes CASSYNTNQPQHF.

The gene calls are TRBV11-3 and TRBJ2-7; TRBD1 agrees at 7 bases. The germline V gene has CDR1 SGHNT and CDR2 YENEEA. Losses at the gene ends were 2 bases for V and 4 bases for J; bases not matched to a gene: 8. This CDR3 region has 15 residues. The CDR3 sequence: CASSLSGTAQYEQYF. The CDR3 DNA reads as TGTGCCAGCAGCTTATCCGGGACAGCGCAATACGAGCAGTACTTC.

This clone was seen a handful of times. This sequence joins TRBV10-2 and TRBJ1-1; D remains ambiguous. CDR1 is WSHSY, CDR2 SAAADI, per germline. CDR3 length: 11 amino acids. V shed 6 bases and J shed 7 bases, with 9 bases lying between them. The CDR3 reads CASRTDNEAFF. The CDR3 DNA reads TGCGCCAGCAGAACCGACAATGAAGCTTTCTTT.

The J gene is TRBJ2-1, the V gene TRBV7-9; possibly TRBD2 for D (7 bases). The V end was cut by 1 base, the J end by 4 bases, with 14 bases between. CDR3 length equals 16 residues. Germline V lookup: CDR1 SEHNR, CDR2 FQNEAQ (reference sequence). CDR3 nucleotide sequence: TGTGCCAGCAGCTTAGGACGGGGGGCCTCTTACAATGAGCAGTTCTTC. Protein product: CASSLGRGASYNEQFF.